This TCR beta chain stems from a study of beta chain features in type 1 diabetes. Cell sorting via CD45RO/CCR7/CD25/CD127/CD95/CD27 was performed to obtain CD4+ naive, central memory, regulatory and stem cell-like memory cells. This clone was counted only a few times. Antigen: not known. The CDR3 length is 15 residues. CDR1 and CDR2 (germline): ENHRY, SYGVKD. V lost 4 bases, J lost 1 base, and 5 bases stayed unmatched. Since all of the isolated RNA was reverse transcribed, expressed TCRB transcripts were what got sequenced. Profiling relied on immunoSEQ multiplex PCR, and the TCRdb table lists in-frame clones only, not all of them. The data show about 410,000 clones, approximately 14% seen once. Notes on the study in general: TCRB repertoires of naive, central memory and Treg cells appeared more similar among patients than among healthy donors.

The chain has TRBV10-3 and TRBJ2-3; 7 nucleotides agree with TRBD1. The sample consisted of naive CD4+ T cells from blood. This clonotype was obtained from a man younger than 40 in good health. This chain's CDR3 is CAISARQGGTDTQYF. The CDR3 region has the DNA TGTGCCATCAGTGCCAGACAGGGAGGCACAGATACGCAGTATTTT.